This T cell receptor beta chain is drawn from a study of T cells in Graves' hyperthyroidism and ophthalmopathy. Points from the study as a whole: Also found in blood were most expanded thyroid clonotypes above 0.001.

In the case of this clonotype: Its target is not known. An end of the junction differs from the germline gene, which may be a read error.

The source material, RNA transcripts, was used to amplify TCR beta CDR3 regions. In the first-round RT-PCR of the TCR CDR3, the HTBI primer set was used. TCRdb independently ran MiXCR on the multiplex PCR reads; one entry per CDR3 protein. The sample consists of 650,000 to 800,000 distinct CDR3 sequences, 45% of them appearing once. Uncontrolled infection, other autoimmune disease, pregnancy or lactation barred patients from enrollment. Diagnostic assessment was based on clinical symptoms, serum thyroxine and TRAb, thyroid ultrasound and orbital computed tomography. The CDR3 spans 16 residues. Germline V gives CDR1 KGHDR, CDR2 SFDVKD.

The source is an adult man with Graves' disease, either hyperthyroidism or ophthalmopathy (not recorded which). The V and J genes are TRBV24-1 and TRBJ2-2; 7 bases agree with TRBD1. Material for sequencing was peripheral blood or thyroid tissue (not recorded which). CDR3 nucleotides: TGTGCCACCAGTGGATCTGACAGGGCGAACACCGGGCAGCTGTTTTTT. As protein: CATSGSDRANTGQLFF.